This TCR beta chain came from a study of CD8 T cells in ankylosing spondylitis (dated by TCRdb to 2016 to 2017). Study-level background: The study profiled T cell receptor beta repertoires in healthy donors and ankylosing spondylitis patients to find disease-linked TCR variants. The whole study cohort included 85 to 120 healthy donors and about two dozen ankylosing spondylitis patients. Peripheral blood samples were taken, and synovial fluid was additionally collected from ankylosing spondylitis patients. Here is what the overall study found, with its caveats: The disease-linked clones had a CD8+ phenotype and were found at relatively low frequencies in peripheral blood. A TCR beta motif of 7 or 8 highly homologous amino acid variants appeared characteristic of blood from ankylosing spondylitis patients. Some TCR beta motif variants had previously been reported in synovial fluid and blood of reactive arthritis patients, which suggested common disease-initiation mechanisms. According to the report, matched synovial fluid samples from ankylosing spondylitis patients were significantly enriched for the disease-linked clones.

This clonotype was detected only a few times. The antigen this receptor binds is unknown. The record has no base qualities; no much larger clone is one base away. The data were produced on an Illumina HiSeq 2500. Quantitative 5'-RACE with molecular barcodes was the method used to prepare the TCR beta libraries. The study's own analysis went as follows. Disease-linked TCR variants were identified with a new computational method built on a probabilistic model of VDJ rearrangement. TCRdb itself trimmed the public reads at Q25 with fastp, ran MiXCR and retained productive beta chains. Every distinct CDR3 protein forms one entry, paired with its most common genes and DNA. TCRdb, not the authors, supplied the V and J calls. Counted in this sample were 250,000 to 350,000 distinct CDR3 sequences; around 20% of them appeared once. The top ten clones comprise less than 9.5% of the sample. The CDR3 measures 15 amino acids from cysteine to phenylalanine. The entry retains the CDR3 DNA only, 45 bases that are in frame from base 1. V is reduced by 2 bases and J by 0 bases, leaving a spacing of 10 bases between them. CDR1 and CDR2, looked up from the germline V gene, are SGHVS and FQNEAQ.

Here the chain combines TRBV7-8 and TRBJ1-2; no D gene can be assigned with confidence. The source material was blood, either unsorted or a sorted T cell fraction (not recorded which). This clonotype originated in a male donor with ankylosing spondylitis or in good health (not recorded which). Read as DNA, the sequence is TGTGCCAGCAGCTTATTGGGAGGGACTAACTATGGCTACACCTTC. Translation gives CASSLLGGTNYGYTF.